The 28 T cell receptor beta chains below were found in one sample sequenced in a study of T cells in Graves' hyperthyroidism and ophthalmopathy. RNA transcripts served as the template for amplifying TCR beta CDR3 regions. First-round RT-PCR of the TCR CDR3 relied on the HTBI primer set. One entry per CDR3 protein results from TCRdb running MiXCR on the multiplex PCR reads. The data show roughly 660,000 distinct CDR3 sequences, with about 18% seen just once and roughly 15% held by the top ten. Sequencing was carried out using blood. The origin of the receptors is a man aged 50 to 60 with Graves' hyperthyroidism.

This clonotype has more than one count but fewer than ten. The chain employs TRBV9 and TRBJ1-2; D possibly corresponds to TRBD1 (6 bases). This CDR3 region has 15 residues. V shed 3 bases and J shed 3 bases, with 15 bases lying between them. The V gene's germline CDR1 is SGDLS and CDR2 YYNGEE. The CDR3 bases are TGTGCCAGCAGCGAGCAGGGGATGATGGACTATGGCTACACCTTC. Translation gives CASSEQGMMDYGYTF.

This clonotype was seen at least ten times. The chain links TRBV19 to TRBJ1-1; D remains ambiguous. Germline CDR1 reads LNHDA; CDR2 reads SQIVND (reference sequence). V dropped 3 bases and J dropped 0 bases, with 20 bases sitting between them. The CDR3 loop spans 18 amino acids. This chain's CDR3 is CASSIPRAVQAMNTEAFF. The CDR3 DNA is TGTGCCAGTAGTATCCCAAGGGCCGTTCAGGCCATGAACACTGAAGCTTTCTTT.

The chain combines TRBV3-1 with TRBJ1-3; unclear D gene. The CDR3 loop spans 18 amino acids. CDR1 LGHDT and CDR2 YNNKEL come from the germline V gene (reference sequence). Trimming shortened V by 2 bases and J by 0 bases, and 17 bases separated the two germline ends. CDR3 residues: CASSQQTRARSSGNTIYF. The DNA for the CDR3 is TGTGCCAGCAGCCAACAAACAAGGGCGAGAAGCTCTGGAAACACCATATATTTT.

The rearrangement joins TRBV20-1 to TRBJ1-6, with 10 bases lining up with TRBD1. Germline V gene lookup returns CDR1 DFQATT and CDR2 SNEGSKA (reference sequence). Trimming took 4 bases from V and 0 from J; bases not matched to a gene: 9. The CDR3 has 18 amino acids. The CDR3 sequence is CSATWRDRGLSYNSPLHF. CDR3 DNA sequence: TGCAGTGCTACATGGCGTGACAGGGGGCTCTCCTATAATTCACCCCTCCACTTT.

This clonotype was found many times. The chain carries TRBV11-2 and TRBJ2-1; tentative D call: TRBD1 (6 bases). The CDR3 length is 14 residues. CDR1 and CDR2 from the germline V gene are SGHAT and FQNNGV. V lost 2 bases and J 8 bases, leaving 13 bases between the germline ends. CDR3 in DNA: TGTGCCAGCAGCTTATTTTCCAGGGGCGATGAGCAGTTCTTC. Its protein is CASSLFSRGDEQFF.

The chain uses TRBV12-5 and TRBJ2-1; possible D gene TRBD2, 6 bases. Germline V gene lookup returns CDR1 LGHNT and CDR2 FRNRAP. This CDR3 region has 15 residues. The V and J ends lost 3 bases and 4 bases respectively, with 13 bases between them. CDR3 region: CASGFGTRAYNEQFF. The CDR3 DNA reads TGTGCTAGTGGTTTCGGGACTCGAGCTTACAATGAGCAGTTCTTC.

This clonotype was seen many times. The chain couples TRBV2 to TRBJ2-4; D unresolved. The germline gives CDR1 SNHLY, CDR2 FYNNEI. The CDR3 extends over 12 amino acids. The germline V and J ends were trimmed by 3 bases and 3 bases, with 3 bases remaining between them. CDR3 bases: TGTGCCAGCAGTGATGACAAAAACATTCAGTACTTC. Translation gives CASSDDKNIQYF.

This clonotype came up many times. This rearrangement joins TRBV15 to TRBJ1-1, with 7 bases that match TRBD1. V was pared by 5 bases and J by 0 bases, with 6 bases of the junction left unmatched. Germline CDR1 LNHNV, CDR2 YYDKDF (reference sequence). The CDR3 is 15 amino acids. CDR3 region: CATSARQGLNTEAFF. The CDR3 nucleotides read TGTGCCACCAGCGCACGACAGGGTTTGAACACTGAAGCTTTCTTT.

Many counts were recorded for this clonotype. The CDR3 protein is CASSQGQVLSYEQYF. Written as DNA, the CDR3 is TGTGCCAGCAGTCAGGGTCAGGTCCTCTCCTACGAGCAGTACTTC. The chain links TRBV28 to TRBJ2-7; tentatively, D is TRBD1 (5 bases). Germline CDR1 and CDR2: MDHEN and SYDVKM. V was cut by 5 bases and J by 0 bases, with 14 bases left in between. This CDR3 has 15 amino acids.

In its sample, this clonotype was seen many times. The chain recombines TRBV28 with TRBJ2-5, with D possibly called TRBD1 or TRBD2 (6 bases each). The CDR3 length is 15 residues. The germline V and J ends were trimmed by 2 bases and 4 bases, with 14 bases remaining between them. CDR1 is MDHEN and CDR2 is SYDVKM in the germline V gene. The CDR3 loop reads CASSLDRRGAETQYF. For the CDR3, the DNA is TGTGCCAGCAGTTTAGACAGGAGGGGAGCAGAGACCCAGTACTTC.

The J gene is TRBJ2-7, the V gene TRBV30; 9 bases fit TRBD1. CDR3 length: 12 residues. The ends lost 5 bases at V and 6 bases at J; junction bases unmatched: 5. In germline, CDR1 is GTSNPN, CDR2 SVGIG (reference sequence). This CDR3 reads CAWCYRGLEQYF. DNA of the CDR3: TGTGCCTGGTGTTACAGGGGGCTCGAGCAGTACTTC.

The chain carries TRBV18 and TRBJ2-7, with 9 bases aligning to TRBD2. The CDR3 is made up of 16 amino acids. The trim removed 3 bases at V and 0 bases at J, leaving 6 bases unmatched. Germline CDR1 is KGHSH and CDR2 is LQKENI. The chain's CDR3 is CASSPALAGSSYEQYF. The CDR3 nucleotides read TGTGCCAGCTCACCCGCACTAGCGGGCTCCTCCTACGAGCAGTACTTC.

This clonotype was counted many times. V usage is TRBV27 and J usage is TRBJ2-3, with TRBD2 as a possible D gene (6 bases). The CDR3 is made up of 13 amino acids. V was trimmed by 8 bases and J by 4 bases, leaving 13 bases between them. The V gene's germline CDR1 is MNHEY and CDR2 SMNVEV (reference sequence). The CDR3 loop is CASGREYSDTQYF. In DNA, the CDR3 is TGTGCCAGCGGACGGGAGTACTCAGATACGCAGTATTTT.

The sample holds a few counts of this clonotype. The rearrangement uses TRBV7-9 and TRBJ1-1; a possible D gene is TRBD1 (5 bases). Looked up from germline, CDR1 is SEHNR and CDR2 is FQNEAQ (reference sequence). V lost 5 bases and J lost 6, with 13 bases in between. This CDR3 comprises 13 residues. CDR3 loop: CASSPTDLSEAFF. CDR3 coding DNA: TGTGCCAGCAGCCCGACAGACCTGTCTGAAGCTTTCTTT.

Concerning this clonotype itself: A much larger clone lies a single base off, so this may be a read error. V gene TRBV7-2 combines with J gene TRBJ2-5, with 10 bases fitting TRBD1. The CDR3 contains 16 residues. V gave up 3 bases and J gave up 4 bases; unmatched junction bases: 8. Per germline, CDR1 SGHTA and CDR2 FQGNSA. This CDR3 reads CASSFHEGQGLETQYF. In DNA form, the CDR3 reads TGTGCCAGCAGCTTTCATGAGGGACAGGGGCTAGAGACCCAGTACTTC.

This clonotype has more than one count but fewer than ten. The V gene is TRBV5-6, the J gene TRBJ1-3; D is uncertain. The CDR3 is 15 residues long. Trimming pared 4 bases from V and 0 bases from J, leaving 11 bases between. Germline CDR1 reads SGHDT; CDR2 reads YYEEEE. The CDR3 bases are TGTGCCAGCAGCCCGAGAGGATCCTCTGGAAACACCATATATTTT. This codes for CASSPRGSSGNTIYF.

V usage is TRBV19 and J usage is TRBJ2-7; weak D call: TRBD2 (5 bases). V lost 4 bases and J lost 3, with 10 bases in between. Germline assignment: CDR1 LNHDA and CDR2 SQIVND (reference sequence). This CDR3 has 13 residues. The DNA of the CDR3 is TGTGCCAGTAGTAGGTCCGGGGACTACGAGCAGTACTTC. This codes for CASSRSGDYEQYF.

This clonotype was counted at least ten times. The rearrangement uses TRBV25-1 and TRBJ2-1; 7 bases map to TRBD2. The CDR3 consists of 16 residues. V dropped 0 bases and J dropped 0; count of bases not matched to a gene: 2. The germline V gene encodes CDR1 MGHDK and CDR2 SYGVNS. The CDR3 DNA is TGTGCCAGCAGTGAATACGGCGGGAGCTCCTACAATGAGCAGTTCTTC. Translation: CASSEYGGSSYNEQFF. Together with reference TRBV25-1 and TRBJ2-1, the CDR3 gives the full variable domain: EADIYQTPRYLVIGTGKKITLECSQTMGHDKMYWYQQDPGMELHLIHYSYGVNSTEKGDLSSESTVSRIRTEHFPLTLESARPSHTSQYLCASSEYGGSSYNEQFFGPGTRLTVL.

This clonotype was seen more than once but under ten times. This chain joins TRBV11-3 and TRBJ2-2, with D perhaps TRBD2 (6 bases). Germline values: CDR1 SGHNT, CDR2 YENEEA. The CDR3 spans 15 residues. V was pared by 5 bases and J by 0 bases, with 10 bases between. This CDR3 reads CASSPWGANTGELFF. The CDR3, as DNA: TGTGCCAGCAGCCCCTGGGGGGCGAACACCGGGGAGCTGTTTTTT.

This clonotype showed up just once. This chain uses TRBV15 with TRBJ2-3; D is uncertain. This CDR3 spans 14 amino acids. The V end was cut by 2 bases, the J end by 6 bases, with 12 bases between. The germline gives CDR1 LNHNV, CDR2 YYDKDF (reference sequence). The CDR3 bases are TGTGCCACCAGCAGAACCGAACCGAAGGATACGCAGTATTTT. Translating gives CATSRTEPKDTQYF.

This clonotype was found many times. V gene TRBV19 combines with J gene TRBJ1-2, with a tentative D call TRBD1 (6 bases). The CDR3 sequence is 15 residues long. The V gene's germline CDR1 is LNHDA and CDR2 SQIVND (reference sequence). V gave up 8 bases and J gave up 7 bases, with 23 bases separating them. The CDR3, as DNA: TGTGCCAGTCATACCTACCAACAGGGAATTGGTGGCTACACCTTC. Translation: CASHTYQQGIGGYTF.

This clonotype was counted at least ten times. CDR3 region: CASRSGGPRNQPQHF. The CDR3 DNA reads TGTGCCAGCAGGTCAGGGGGCCCCCGAAATCAGCCCCAGCATTTT. The gene calls are TRBV2 and TRBJ1-5, with 8 bases aligning to TRBD1. CDR1 is SNHLY, CDR2 FYNNEI, per germline. Trimming at V came to 6 bases and at J to 4 bases, leaving 8 bases not matched to a gene. The CDR3 length is 15 residues.

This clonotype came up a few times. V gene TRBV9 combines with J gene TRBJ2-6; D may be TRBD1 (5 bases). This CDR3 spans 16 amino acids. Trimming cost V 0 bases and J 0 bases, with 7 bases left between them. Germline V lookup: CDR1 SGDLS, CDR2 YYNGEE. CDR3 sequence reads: CASSVGDSSGANVLTF. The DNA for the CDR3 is TGTGCCAGCAGCGTAGGAGACAGCTCTGGGGCCAACGTCCTGACTTTC.

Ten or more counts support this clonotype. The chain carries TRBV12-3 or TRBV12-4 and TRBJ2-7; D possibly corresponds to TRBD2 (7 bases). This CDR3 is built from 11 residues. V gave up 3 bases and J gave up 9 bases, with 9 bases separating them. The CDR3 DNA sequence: TGTGCCAGCAGTTTGGGAGGGGGGCAGTACTTC. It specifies CASSLGGGQYF.

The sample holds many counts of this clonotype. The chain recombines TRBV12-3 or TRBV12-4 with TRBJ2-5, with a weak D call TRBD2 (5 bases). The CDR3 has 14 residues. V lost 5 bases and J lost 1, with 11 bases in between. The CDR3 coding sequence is TGTGCCAGCAGTGCGGACGGGATCCAAGAGACCCAGTACTTC. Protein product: CASSADGIQETQYF.

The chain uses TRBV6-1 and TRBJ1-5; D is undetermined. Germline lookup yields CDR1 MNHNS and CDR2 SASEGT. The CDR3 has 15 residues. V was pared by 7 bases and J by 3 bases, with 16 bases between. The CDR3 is CASKDPGRPNQPQHF. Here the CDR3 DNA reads TGTGCCAGCAAGGATCCCGGACGGCCCAATCAGCCCCAGCATTTT.

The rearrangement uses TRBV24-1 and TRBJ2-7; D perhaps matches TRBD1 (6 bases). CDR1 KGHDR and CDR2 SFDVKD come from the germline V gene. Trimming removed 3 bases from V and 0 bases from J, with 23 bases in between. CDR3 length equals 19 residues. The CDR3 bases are TGTGCCACCAGTGATGCCCAGGGGTTCAAGCGAAATTTCTCCTACGAGCAGTACTTC. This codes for CATSDAQGFKRNFSYEQYF.

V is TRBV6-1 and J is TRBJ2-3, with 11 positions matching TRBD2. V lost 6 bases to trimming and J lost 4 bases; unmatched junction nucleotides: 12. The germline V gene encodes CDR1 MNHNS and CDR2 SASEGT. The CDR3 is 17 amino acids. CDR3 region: CASRPKGSSGRSDTQYF. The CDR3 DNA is TGTGCCAGCAGACCTAAAGGATCTAGCGGGAGGTCAGATACGCAGTATTTT.